These T cell receptor beta chains were read from a single sample in a study of regulatory T cells in long-lasting Graves disease. TCRdb re-analysed the multiplex PCR reads in MiXCR, keeping a single row per CDR3 protein. Of about 300,000 distinct CDR3 sequences detected, 22% appear once; the ten largest clones hold roughly three fifths. Sequenced material: peripheral blood mononuclear cells (PBMCs), taken when the disease was refractory, from a patient treated with antithyroid drugs. The origin of the receptors is a female donor with Graves disease. Each CDR3 is given with its conserved first and last residue. Fields, in order: CDR3 length, clone size, D gene, V gene, J gene, CDR3 DNA, CDR3 protein. A D gene is named only where the DNA matches it firmly. Expanded clones are given a class, and other clones once, few, many or no size at all.

CDR3 length: 12; clone size: NA; D gene: NA; V gene: TRBV29-1; J gene: TRBJ2-6; CDR3 DNA: TGCAGCGTTTGGGCAGGGGCCAACGTCCTGACTTTC; CDR3 protein: CSVWAGANVLTF
CDR3 length: 13; clone size: NA; D gene: TRBD1; V gene: TRBV20-1; J gene: TRBJ1-4; CDR3 DNA: TGCAGTGCTTTGGGACAGAATAATGAAAAACTGTTTTTT; CDR3 protein: CSALGQNNEKLFF
CDR3 length: 14; clone size: NA; D gene: NA; V gene: TRBV19; J gene: TRBJ2-7; CDR3 DNA: TGTGCCAGTAGTATCGCCGGGAGCTCCTACGAGCAGTACTTC; CDR3 protein: CASSIAGSSYEQYF
CDR3 length: 15; clone size: few; D gene: TRBD1; V gene: TRBV3-1; J gene: TRBJ2-5; CDR3 DNA: TGTGCCAGCAGCAGACAGGGGGCGGTGTCCGAGACCCAGTACTTC; CDR3 protein: CASSRQGAVSETQYF
CDR3 length: 14; clone size: many; D gene: NA; V gene: TRBV28; J gene: TRBJ2-7; CDR3 DNA: TGTGCCAGCAGGTACGACTATGGGATGAACGAGCAGTACTTC; CDR3 protein: CASRYDYGMNEQYF
CDR3 length: 15; clone size: many; D gene: TRBD1; V gene: TRBV28; J gene: TRBJ2-1; CDR3 DNA: TGTGCCAGCAGCACCGGGACAGGGGTAGGCAATGAGCAGTTCTTC; CDR3 protein: CASSTGTGVGNEQFF
CDR3 length: 16; clone size: few; D gene: NA; V gene: TRBV7-2; J gene: TRBJ2-5; CDR3 DNA: TGTGCCAGCAGCCCAAATATGTGGGGGAACCAAGAGACCCAGTACTTC; CDR3 protein: CASSPNMWGNQETQYF
CDR3 length: 18; clone size: NA; D gene: NA; V gene: TRBV30; J gene: TRBJ2-5; CDR3 DNA: TGTGCCTGGAGTGGGGGTAGAGGGAGCGCCTCATTTTGGGAGACCCAGTACTTC; CDR3 protein: CAWSGGRGSASFWETQYF
CDR3 length: 14; clone size: NA; D gene: TRBD2; V gene: TRBV20-1; J gene: TRBJ2-3; CDR3 DNA: TGCAGTGCGATGAAGCGGGAAAGCACAGATACGCAGTATTTT; CDR3 protein: CSAMKRESTDTQYF
CDR3 length: 13; clone size: many; D gene: NA; V gene: TRBV12-3/TRBV12-4; J gene: TRBJ1-6; CDR3 DNA: TGTGCCAGCAGTTTTTGGGGGAGTTCACCCCTCCACTTT; CDR3 protein: CASSFWGSSPLHF
CDR3 length: 14; clone size: NA; D gene: NA; V gene: TRBV19; J gene: TRBJ1-1; CDR3 DNA: TGTGCCAGTAGTAATCCGGGGTTGAACACTGAAGCTTTCTTT; CDR3 protein: CASSNPGLNTEAFF
CDR3 length: 20; clone size: many; D gene: NA; V gene: TRBV20-1; J gene: TRBJ2-7; CDR3 DNA: TGCAGTGCTAGAGGGACAGGGGACCGATGGACTAGCTTGAGGGCCAACGAGCAGTACTTC; CDR3 protein: CSARGTGDRWTSLRANEQYF
CDR3 length: 12; clone size: NA; D gene: NA; V gene: TRBV18; J gene: TRBJ2-1; CDR3 DNA: TGTGCCAGCACCATCGGAGAGCGGGAGCAGTTCTTC; CDR3 protein: CASTIGEREQFF
CDR3 length: 15; clone size: many; D gene: NA; V gene: TRBV12-3/TRBV12-4; J gene: TRBJ2-7; CDR3 DNA: TGTGCCAGCACGCAGGGAGGAGCATCGGCCTACGAGCAGTACTTC; CDR3 protein: CASTQGGASAYEQYF
CDR3 length: 13; clone size: many; D gene: NA; V gene: TRBV7-8; J gene: TRBJ2-5; CDR3 DNA: TGTGCCAGCAGCTCTAAAACGTGGGAGACCCAGTACTTC; CDR3 protein: CASSSKTWETQYF
CDR3 length: 13; clone size: many; D gene: NA; V gene: TRBV6-1; J gene: TRBJ1-1; CDR3 DNA: TGTGCCAGCAGAACAGCGATGAACACTGAAGCTTTCTTT; CDR3 protein: CASRTAMNTEAFF
CDR3 length: 14; clone size: NA; D gene: TRBD1; V gene: TRBV6-2/TRBV6-3; J gene: TRBJ2-5; CDR3 DNA: TGTGCCAGCAGGGAGGCAGGGGGCCGAGAGGCCCAGTACTTC; CDR3 protein: CASREAGGREAQYF
CDR3 length: 21; clone size: NA; D gene: TRBD2; V gene: TRBV4-2; J gene: TRBJ2-6; CDR3 DNA: TGTGCCAGCAGCCAACGTGCGGGCGGGAGGGTCCTCGGCTCTGGGGCCAACGTCCTGACTTTC; CDR3 protein: CASSQRAGGRVLGSGANVLTF
CDR3 length: 12; clone size: many; D gene: NA; V gene: TRBV18; J gene: TRBJ2-5; CDR3 DNA: TGTGCCAGCTCACCACCGGAAGAGACCCAGTACTTC; CDR3 protein: CASSPPEETQYF
CDR3 length: 14; clone size: few; D gene: NA; V gene: TRBV27; J gene: TRBJ1-1; CDR3 DNA: TGTGCCAGCAGGATAAATAACCAGGTCGCCCAACCTTTCTTT; CDR3 protein: CASRINNQVAQPFF
CDR3 length: 13; clone size: many; D gene: NA; V gene: TRBV15; J gene: TRBJ2-7; CDR3 DNA: TGTGCCACCAGCAGTATCGGGGACTACGAGCAGTACTTC; CDR3 protein: CATSSIGDYEQYF
CDR3 length: 15; clone size: few; D gene: TRBD2; V gene: TRBV13; J gene: TRBJ2-2; CDR3 DNA: TGTGCCAGCGGCCTAGCGGGAGTAGGGACCGGGGAGCTGTTTTTT; CDR3 protein: CASGLAGVGTGELFF
CDR3 length: 15; clone size: NA; D gene: NA; V gene: TRBV27; J gene: TRBJ2-5; CDR3 DNA: TGTGCCAGCAGTTTATGGGTCGGACCGGCAGAGACCCAGTACTTC; CDR3 protein: CASSLWVGPAETQYF
CDR3 length: 16; clone size: many; D gene: TRBD1; V gene: TRBV27; J gene: TRBJ1-2; CDR3 DNA: TGTGCCAGCAGTGGTCTCGGGACAGCCGACAACTATGGCTACACCTTC; CDR3 protein: CASSGLGTADNYGYTF
CDR3 length: 13; clone size: NA; D gene: NA; V gene: TRBV19; J gene: TRBJ2-2; CDR3 DNA: TGTGCCAGTAGGGTGGGGTACACCGGGGAGCTGTTTTTT; CDR3 protein: CASRVGYTGELFF
CDR3 length: 14; clone size: few; D gene: NA; V gene: TRBV29-1; J gene: TRBJ1-1; CDR3 DNA: TGCAGCGTTGAGGCCGGACAGCTGAACACTGAAGCTTTCTTT; CDR3 protein: CSVEAGQLNTEAFF
CDR3 length: 14; clone size: NA; D gene: NA; V gene: TRBV5-1; J gene: TRBJ1-1; CDR3 DNA: TGCGCCAGCAGATGGCGCGGGTCCGGGAGTGGAGCTTTCTTT; CDR3 protein: CASRWRGSGSGAFF
CDR3 length: 14; clone size: few; D gene: NA; V gene: TRBV11-2; J gene: TRBJ2-3; CDR3 DNA: TGTGCCAGCAGCTTTGGACCAGGCACAGATACGCAGTATTTT; CDR3 protein: CASSFGPGTDTQYF
CDR3 length: 17; clone size: few; D gene: NA; V gene: TRBV9; J gene: TRBJ2-6; CDR3 DNA: TGTGCCAGCAGCGTAGCGCGAAGGGGCTCTGGGGCCAACGTCCTGACTTTC; CDR3 protein: CASSVARRGSGANVLTF
CDR3 length: 11; clone size: NA; D gene: NA; V gene: TRBV30; J gene: TRBJ2-7; CDR3 DNA: TGTGCCTGGAGAATAACAGAACATCAGTACTTC; CDR3 protein: CAWRITEHQYF
CDR3 length: 15; clone size: NA; D gene: NA; V gene: TRBV20-1; J gene: TRBJ1-2; CDR3 DNA: TGCAGTGCGCCCAGGCTGGGGGGCGCAAACTATGGCTACACCTTC; CDR3 protein: CSAPRLGGANYGYTF
CDR3 length: 13; clone size: many; D gene: NA; V gene: TRBV7-8; J gene: TRBJ2-5; CDR3 DNA: TGTGCCAGCAGCGGAACTATCCAAGAGACCCAGTACTTC; CDR3 protein: CASSGTIQETQYF
CDR3 length: 15; clone size: NA; D gene: TRBD2; V gene: TRBV6-2/TRBV6-3; J gene: TRBJ2-7; CDR3 DNA: TGTGCCAGCAGTGAAGTGACTAGCGGGAGAGGGGAGCAGTACTTC; CDR3 protein: CASSEVTSGRGEQYF
CDR3 length: 16; clone size: NA; D gene: TRBD2; V gene: TRBV9; J gene: TRBJ2-7; CDR3 DNA: TGTGCCAGCAGCACGAGCGGGACTAGCGGGATCTACGAGCAGTACTTC; CDR3 protein: CASSTSGTSGIYEQYF
CDR3 length: 16; clone size: NA; D gene: TRBD2; V gene: TRBV7-9; J gene: TRBJ2-7; CDR3 DNA: TGTGCCAGCAGCCCGGGGAGCGGGAGCGTAAACTACGAGCAGTACTTC; CDR3 protein: CASSPGSGSVNYEQYF
CDR3 length: 16; clone size: many; D gene: TRBD2; V gene: TRBV7-2; J gene: TRBJ2-7; CDR3 DNA: TGTGCCAGCAGCTTAGCATCGGCTAGCGGGATCTACGAGCAGTACTTC; CDR3 protein: CASSLASASGIYEQYF
CDR3 length: 18; clone size: many; D gene: NA; V gene: TRBV7-8; J gene: TRBJ2-7; CDR3 DNA: TGTGCCAGCAGCTTAGTAAGGGCTGGGGCAGGGACCTCTAACGAGCAGTACTTC; CDR3 protein: CASSLVRAGAGTSNEQYF
CDR3 length: 16; clone size: many; D gene: TRBD2; V gene: TRBV27; J gene: TRBJ2-5; CDR3 DNA: TGTGCCAGCATGGCTAGCGGCACTTTAGAGGGGGAGACCCAGTACTTC; CDR3 protein: CASMASGTLEGETQYF
CDR3 length: 15; clone size: few; D gene: NA; V gene: TRBV20-1; J gene: TRBJ1-1; CDR3 DNA: TGCAGTGCTAGGGTTGCGGGTCTGGTGGACACTGAAGCTTTCTTT; CDR3 protein: CSARVAGLVDTEAFF
CDR3 length: 14; clone size: NA; D gene: NA; V gene: TRBV27; J gene: TRBJ1-3; CDR3 DNA: TGTGCCAGCAGTCCAGCTTACTCTGGAAACACCATATATTTT; CDR3 protein: CASSPAYSGNTIYF
CDR3 length: 15; clone size: NA; D gene: NA; V gene: TRBV28; J gene: TRBJ1-5; CDR3 DNA: TGTGCCAGCAGTTTAACAGATAGCGGCAATCAGCCCCAGCATTTT; CDR3 protein: CASSLTDSGNQPQHF
CDR3 length: 18; clone size: many; D gene: TRBD1; V gene: TRBV7-2; J gene: TRBJ2-5; CDR3 DNA: TGTGCCAGCAGCCCCCGGGACAGGGTCAATTCGATTTTGGAGACCCAGTACTTC; CDR3 protein: CASSPRDRVNSILETQYF
CDR3 length: 15; clone size: NA; D gene: NA; V gene: TRBV18; J gene: TRBJ2-3; CDR3 DNA: TGTGCCAGCTCACCACCGGCCAGGGGCTACGATACGCAGTATTTT; CDR3 protein: CASSPPARGYDTQYF
CDR3 length: 15; clone size: NA; D gene: NA; V gene: TRBV4-1; J gene: TRBJ1-2; CDR3 DNA: TGCGCCAGCAGCCAACCGACAGATACGTACCTTGGCTACACCTTC; CDR3 protein: CASSQPTDTYLGYTF
CDR3 length: 14; clone size: NA; D gene: TRBD1; V gene: TRBV9; J gene: TRBJ1-3; CDR3 DNA: TGTGCCAGCAGCGGACAGGGGGCTGGAAACACCATATATTTT; CDR3 protein: CASSGQGAGNTIYF
CDR3 length: 11; clone size: many; D gene: NA; V gene: TRBV28; J gene: TRBJ2-5; CDR3 DNA: TGTGCCAGCGGAGCCGAGGAGACCCAGTACTTC; CDR3 protein: CASGAEETQYF
CDR3 length: 14; clone size: NA; D gene: NA; V gene: TRBV4-3; J gene: TRBJ1-1; CDR3 DNA: TGCGCCAGCAGCCAGGACCCGGGCATTACTGAAGCTTTCTTT; CDR3 protein: CASSQDPGITEAFF
CDR3 length: 17; clone size: many; D gene: NA; V gene: TRBV19; J gene: TRBJ2-2; CDR3 DNA: TGTGCCAGTAGTAAGTCCGGGACACAGACGAACACCGGGGAGCTGTTTTTT; CDR3 protein: CASSKSGTQTNTGELFF
CDR3 length: 16; clone size: few; D gene: NA; V gene: TRBV28; J gene: TRBJ1-6; CDR3 DNA: TGTGCCAGCAGTTTATGGCAGGAGAATTACAATTCACCCCTCCACTTT; CDR3 protein: CASSLWQENYNSPLHF
CDR3 length: 12; clone size: NA; D gene: TRBD1; V gene: TRBV29-1; J gene: TRBJ1-1; CDR3 DNA: TGCAGCGTTGATGGACAGGGGGATGAAGCTTTCTTT; CDR3 protein: CSVDGQGDEAFF
CDR3 length: 15; clone size: NA; D gene: NA; V gene: TRBV7-3; J gene: TRBJ2-1; CDR3 DNA: TGTGCCAGCAGCTTATCCCGGGGCTCCTACAATGAGCAGTTCTTC; CDR3 protein: CASSLSRGSYNEQFF
CDR3 length: 15; clone size: few; D gene: TRBD1; V gene: TRBV4-1; J gene: TRBJ1-5; CDR3 DNA: TGCGCCAGCAGCCACCCGGGACAGTCAATCCAGCCCCAGCATTTT; CDR3 protein: CASSHPGQSIQPQHF
CDR3 length: 12; clone size: many; D gene: NA; V gene: TRBV30; J gene: TRBJ1-2; CDR3 DNA: TGTGCCTGGAGTAGGGATGGCTATGGCTACACCTTC; CDR3 protein: CAWSRDGYGYTF